This passage covers 16 T cell receptor beta chains from one sample sequenced in a study of blood T cell repertoires in COVID-19. Method: immunoSEQ multiplex PCR; TCRdb's copy keeps in-frame clones and lacks some. The data show fewer than 140,000 clones, roughly two thirds seen once. Source material: peripheral blood. The source is a human donor with acute or convalescent COVID-19. The donor label of this sample is uncertain.

The chain joins TRBV5-5 to TRBJ1-4; 7 bases line up with TRBD1. CDR3 length: 15 amino acids. Germline CDR1 and CDR2: SGHKS and YYEKEE (reference sequence). Trimming took 4 bases from V and 8 from J; bases not matched to a gene: 11. CDR3 amino acids: CASSLGTVGSEKLFF. Written as DNA, the CDR3 is TGTGCCAGCAGCCTAGGGACAGTTGGATCGGAAAAACTGTTTTTT.

This clone came up once. V usage is TRBV5-1 and J usage is TRBJ1-6; unclear D gene. V was clipped by 1 base and J by 6 bases, with 11 bases between them. CDR1 and CDR2 (germline): SGHRS, YFSETQ. CDR3 length equals 15 residues. For the CDR3, the DNA is TGCGCCAGCAGCTTGTCTAATTCCCGTAATTCACCCCTCCACTTT. As protein: CASSLSNSRNSPLHF.

The chain joins TRBV4-1 to TRBJ1-2, with TRBD1 matching over 9 bases. V trimming: 2 bases; J trimming: 4 bases; junction bases outside the gene matches: 8. Germline-derived CDR1 and CDR2 are MGHRA and YSYEKL. The CDR3 length is 16 residues. CDR3 in amino acids: CASSQPKQGASYGYTF. The CDR3 DNA reads TGCGCCAGCAGCCAACCGAAACAGGGGGCGAGCTATGGCTACACCTTC.

The chain combines TRBV11-3 with TRBJ2-3, with 7 bases fitting TRBD2. Germline V gene lookup returns CDR1 SGHNT and CDR2 YENEEA. The CDR3 consists of 15 residues. With 5 bases clipped from V and 4 bases from J, the junction kept 9 bases outside the gene matches. The CDR3 sequence is CASSPGKRGSDTQYF. CDR3 nucleotides: TGTGCCAGCAGCCCCGGGAAGCGGGGTTCAGATACGCAGTATTTT. Combining the CDR3 with reference TRBV11-3 and TRBJ2-3 gives the whole variable domain EAGVVQSPRYKIIEKKQPVAFWCNPISGHNTLYWYLQNLGQGPELLIRYENEEAVDDSQLPKDRFSAERLKGVDSTLKIQPAELGDSAVYLCASSPGKRGSDTQYFGPGTRLTVL.

The rearrangement joins TRBV5-6 to TRBJ2-1; 9 bases agree with TRBD1. V was clipped by 4 bases and J by 6 bases; unmatched bases: 5. This CDR3 contains 14 residues. Germline CDR1 and CDR2: SGHDT and YYEEEE. CDR3 residues: CASSPGTGLNEQFF. In DNA, the CDR3 is TGTGCCAGCAGCCCCGGGACAGGGCTCAATGAGCAGTTCTTC. Variable domain in full (rest from reference TRBV5-6 and TRBJ2-1): DAGVTQSPTHLIKTRGQQVTLRCSPKSGHDTVSWYQQALGQGPQFIFQYYEEEERQRGNFPDRFSGHQFPNYSSELNVNALLLGDSALYLCASSPGTGLNEQFFGPGTRLTVL.

This clone was recorded once. This chain connects TRBV6-6 to TRBJ2-3; 10 nucleotides match TRBD1. The length of the CDR3 is 16 residues. The V gene's germline CDR1 is MNHNY and CDR2 SVGAGI (reference sequence). V lost 7 bases and J lost 3; bases outside the gene matches: 10. The CDR3 region is CASTDFPGQGTDTQYF. CDR3 nucleotides: TGTGCCAGCACCGACTTCCCGGGACAGGGGACAGATACGCAGTATTTT.

This clone was recorded only once. The V call is TRBV30, the J call TRBJ1-4; D uncertain. The germline V gene encodes CDR1 GTSNPN and CDR2 SVGIG (reference sequence). V gave up 4 bases and J gave up 8 bases, with 14 bases separating them. The CDR3 covers 13 residues. In DNA form, the CDR3 reads TGTGCCTGGAAAGGGCAGTGGGAGGAAAAACTGTTTTTT. It translates to CAWKGQWEEKLFF.

The chain has TRBV7-9 and TRBJ1-1, with 7 bases aligning to TRBD1. The V gene end was trimmed by 5 bases and the J gene end by 11 bases; junction bases not matched to a gene: 8. The CDR3 contains 12 residues. CDR1 is SEHNR and CDR2 is FQNEAQ in the germline V gene (reference sequence). CDR3 in amino acids: CASSRTGAVAFF. CDR3 in DNA: TGTGCCAGCAGCCGAACAGGGGCGGTGGCTTTCTTT.

V gene TRBV29-1 combines with J gene TRBJ1-1; unclear D gene. V lost 7 bases, J lost 11 bases, and 20 bases lay in between. Germline-derived CDR1 and CDR2 are SQVTM and ANQGSEA. This CDR3 contains 12 residues. In nucleotides, the CDR3 is TGCAGCGCCCTGGTCGGAGGATCACGGGCTTTCTTT. Translation: CSALVGGSRAFF.

This chain uses TRBV10-1 with TRBJ2-2; weak D call: TRBD2 (6 bases). The CDR3 is made up of 13 amino acids. V was pared by 5 bases and J by 7 bases, with 11 bases between. Germline loops: CDR1 WNHNN, CDR2 SYGVQD (reference sequence). The CDR3 region has the DNA TGCGCCAGCAGTTGGGGGGACCACGGGGAGCTGTTTTTT. This encodes CASSWGDHGELFF.

The chain carries TRBV5-1 and TRBJ2-2, with TRBD1 matching over 11 bases. There are 14 residues in the CDR3. The trim removed 9 bases at V and 2 bases at J, leaving 3 bases unmatched. Germline V gene lookup returns CDR1 SGHRS and CDR2 YFSETQ. The CDR3 here is CATGTGGNTGELFF. In DNA, the CDR3 is TGCGCCACCGGGACAGGGGGAAACACCGGGGAGCTGTTTTTT.

The rearrangement uses TRBV2 and TRBJ1-6; 8 bases are shared with TRBD1. The junction had 8 bases not matched to a gene; V was cut back by 2 bases and J by 11 bases. The CDR3 extends over 15 amino acids. Germline V gene lookup returns CDR1 SNHLY and CDR2 FYNNEI. CDR3 in amino acids: CASSEWGTGPTPLHF. CDR3 nucleotide sequence: TGTGCCAGCAGTGAATGGGGGACAGGTCCGACACCCCTCCACTTT.

The rearrangement links TRBV7-9 to TRBJ2-6, with TRBD1 as a possible D gene (6 bases). Trimming stripped 2 bases from V and 1 base from J, with 18 bases between. CDR3 size: 19 residues. Germline CDR1 is SEHNR and CDR2 is FQNEAQ (reference sequence). The chain's CDR3 is CASSLPRGQPVSGANVLTF. The CDR3 bases are TGTGCCAGCAGCTTACCTCGAGGACAGCCGGTTTCTGGGGCCAACGTCCTGACTTTC.

V usage is TRBV28 and J usage is TRBJ1-5; D not certain. CDR3 length equals 12 residues. V was cut by 7 bases and J by 7 bases, with 11 bases left in between. The germline V gene has CDR1 MDHEN and CDR2 SYDVKM. In DNA form, the CDR3 reads TGTGCCAGCACGGGAGGTGGGCAGCCCCAGCATTTT. Amino acid sequence: CASTGGGQPQHF. The full variable domain, in which reference TRBV28 and TRBJ1-5 provide the parts outside the CDR3, is DVKVTQSSRYLVKRTGEKVFLECVQDMDHENMFWYRQDPGLGLRLIYFSYDVKMKEKGDIPEGYSVSREKKERFSLILESASTNQTSMYLCASTGGGQPQHFGDGTRLSIL.

The genes are TRBV10-3 and TRBJ1-5, with TRBD1 as a possible D gene (5 bases). The CDR3 length is 13 residues. The V and J ends lost 6 bases and 3 bases respectively, with 9 bases between them. In germline, CDR1 is ENHRY, CDR2 SYGVKD. The CDR3 DNA reads TGTGCCATCAGCGGACACAACAATCAGCCCCAGCATTTT. Its translation is CAISGHNNQPQHF.

The V call is TRBV2, the J call TRBJ2-2; D perhaps matches TRBD1 (5 bases). Germline V gives CDR1 SNHLY, CDR2 FYNNEI. V was cut by 7 bases and J by 1 base, with 13 bases left in between. The CDR3 totals 15 residues. The CDR3 loop is CASTMGQLNTGELFF. The CDR3 nucleotides read TGTGCCAGCACGATGGGGCAACTGAACACCGGGGAGCTGTTTTTT.